These 22 T cell receptor beta chains were all obtained from the same sample, sequenced in a study of blood T cell repertoires in COVID-19. The data were produced by immunoSEQ multiplex PCR, yet TCRdb's version contains in-frame clones alone and is incomplete. The repertoire has some 200,000 clones, about 81% of them found once; the top ten carry approximately 15%. The sample consisted of peripheral blood. The receptors originated from a young man with active or convalescent COVID-19.

The CDR3 DNA sequence: TGTGCCAGCAGTTTATCGGCGGCGGGGAGAGAGACCCAGTACTTC. This sequence encodes CASSLSAAGRETQYF. The genes are TRBV28 and TRBJ2-5; the D gene is possibly TRBD2 (6 bases). Germline CDR1 is MDHEN and CDR2 is SYDVKM. The CDR3 length is 15 residues. Trimming left V 1 base short and J 4 bases short, with 13 bases between. Using reference TRBV28 and TRBJ2-5 for the parts outside the CDR3, the full variable domain is DVKVTQSSRYLVKRTGEKVFLECVQDMDHENMFWYRQDPGLGLRLIYFSYDVKMKEKGDIPEGYSVSREKKERFSLILESASTNQTSMYLCASSLSAAGRETQYFGPGTRLLVL.

This CDR3 is CASSSSGLAGGDEQFF. Here the CDR3 DNA reads TGTGCCAGCAGCTCTAGCGGACTAGCGGGAGGGGATGAGCAGTTCTTC. V gene TRBV11-3 combines with J gene TRBJ2-1, with 15 bases identical to TRBD2. The CDR3 is made up of 16 amino acids. Germline values: CDR1 SGHNT, CDR2 YENEEA. V gave up 4 bases and J gave up 8 bases; unmatched junction bases: 6.

The J gene is TRBJ1-6, the V gene TRBV10-3, with a tentative D call TRBD1 (5 bases). V lost 3 bases, J lost 10 bases, and 10 bases lay in between. CDR1 is ENHRY, CDR2 SYGVKD, per germline. The CDR3 totals 13 residues. CDR3: CAISDGQGSPLHF. The CDR3 DNA reads as TGTGCCATCAGTGATGGGCAGGGATCACCCCTCCACTTT.

This CDR3 reads CASSLEEGTEAFF. CDR3 in DNA: TGTGCCAGCAGCTTAGAAGAGGGCACTGAAGCTTTCTTT. The chain recombines TRBV7-9 with TRBJ1-1; no clear D. Trimming cost V 1 base and J 4 bases, with 7 bases left between them. The CDR3 runs 13 residues. The germline V gene has CDR1 SEHNR and CDR2 FQNEAQ (reference sequence).

The gene calls are TRBV28 and TRBJ1-1, with unresolved D. Germline lookup yields CDR1 MDHEN and CDR2 SYDVKM. The CDR3 spans 12 residues. V lost 3 bases and J lost 8, with 10 bases in between. The CDR3 sequence: CASSLGVPEAFF. In DNA form, the CDR3 reads TGTGCCAGCAGTTTGGGAGTGCCGGAAGCTTTCTTT.

The V gene is TRBV10-2, the J gene TRBJ1-5; no clear D gene. Germline CDR1 reads WSHSY; CDR2 reads SAAADI. The ends were cut back, 8 bases at V and 0 bases at J, with 11 bases in the middle. The CDR3 is made up of 14 amino acids. The DNA of the CDR3 is TGCGCCAGCTCTACAGTAAATAGCAATCAGCCCCAGCATTTT. As protein: CASSTVNSNQPQHF.

The V and J genes are TRBV5-6 and TRBJ1-6; D might be TRBD1 (5 bases). Germline CDR1 and CDR2: SGHDT and YYEEEE. The CDR3 has 18 amino acids. V was pared by 0 bases and J by 0 bases, with 13 bases between. This CDR3 reads CASSLGGTGSSYNSPLHF. The CDR3 DNA sequence: TGTGCCAGCAGCTTGGGGGGGACTGGTTCCTCCTATAATTCACCCCTCCACTTT.

V usage is TRBV7-8 and J usage is TRBJ1-5; possibly TRBD1 for D (5 bases). Germline CDR1 reads SGHVS; CDR2 reads FQNEAQ. The V end was cut by 1 base, the J end by 2 bases, with 9 bases between. The CDR3 sequence is 15 residues long. CDR3 in amino acids: CASSLDRLGNQPQHF. As DNA, the CDR3 is TGTGCCAGCAGCTTAGACAGGCTGGGCAATCAGCCCCAGCATTTT.

This clone appeared once. The J gene is TRBJ1-1, the V gene TRBV19, with TRBD1 identical over 11 bases. Trimming removed 3 bases from V and 1 base from J; junction bases left unmatched: 7. The CDR3 is 17 residues long. CDR1 is LNHDA and CDR2 is SQIVND in the germline V gene (reference sequence). The CDR3: CASSILGTGGGNTEAFF. The CDR3 DNA is TGTGCCAGTAGTATCCTGGGGACAGGGGGAGGGAACACTGAAGCTTTCTTT.

The chain joins TRBV2 to TRBJ1-2; TRBD1 is a possible D gene (6 bases). V was trimmed by 4 bases and J by 6 bases, leaving 12 bases between them. This CDR3 spans 13 amino acids. Germline V gene sequence: CDR1 SNHLY, CDR2 FYNNEI. CDR3 sequence (DNA): TGTGCCAGCAGTGGACAGGCCAGGGATGGCTACACCTTC. This codes for CASSGQARDGYTF. The full variable domain, its missing parts supplied by reference TRBV2 and TRBJ1-2, is EPEVTQTPSHQVTQMGQEVILRCVPISNHLYFYWYRQILGQKVEFLVSFYNNEISEKSEIFDDQFSVERPDGSNFTLKIRSTKLEDSAMYFCASSGQARDGYTFGSGTRLTVV.

V and J are TRBV2 and TRBJ2-1; TRBD1 is a possible D gene (6 bases). CDR1 and CDR2 from the germline V gene are SNHLY and FYNNEI. The V end was cut by 6 bases, the J end by 5 bases, with 11 bases between. The CDR3 has 13 residues. This chain's CDR3 is CASRLDSNNEQFF. CDR3 in DNA: TGTGCCAGCAGATTGGACAGCAACAATGAGCAGTTCTTC.

The chain uses TRBV25-1 and TRBJ2-3; D may be TRBD2 (6 bases). The CDR3 runs to 18 residues. V was clipped by 4 bases and J by 4 bases, with 24 bases between them. CDR1 is MGHDK, CDR2 SYGVNS, per germline. DNA for the CDR3: TGTGCCAGCAGTGCGTCGGCGCCTAGCGCCCTAGAATCAGATACGCAGTATTTT. Encoded protein: CASSASAPSALESDTQYF. The entire variable domain, with the rest obtained from reference TRBV25-1 and TRBJ2-3, is as follows: EADIYQTPRYLVIGTGKKITLECSQTMGHDKMYWYQQDPGMELHLIHYSYGVNSTEKGDLSSESTVSRIRTEHFPLTLESARPSHTSQYLCASSASAPSALESDTQYFGPGTRLTVL.

The chain joins TRBV30 to TRBJ2-7; D possibly corresponds to TRBD1 (8 bases). Germline V gene sequence: CDR1 GTSNPN, CDR2 SVGIG (reference sequence). This CDR3 is built from 14 residues. The V gene lost 5 bases and the J gene lost 2 bases, with 16 bases spanning the gap. The CDR3 nucleotides read TGTGCCTGGTCCGGGGGGACAGGACCCTACGAGCAGTACTTC. Residues: CAWSGGTGPYEQYF.

The chain employs TRBV19 and TRBJ2-1; D unclear. The CDR3 consists of 15 residues. Germline lookup yields CDR1 LNHDA and CDR2 SQIVND (reference sequence). The germline V and J ends were trimmed by 3 bases and 0 bases, with 9 bases remaining between them. The CDR3 DNA reads as TGTGCCAGTAGTATTCACCAGGACTCCTACAATGAGCAGTTCTTC. Encoded protein: CASSIHQDSYNEQFF.

This rearrangement joins TRBV10-3 to TRBJ1-3, with D perhaps TRBD1 (6 bases). The CDR3 spans 15 residues. Germline CDR1 is ENHRY and CDR2 is SYGVKD. Deletions cut 7 bases from V and 0 bases from J, with 13 bases between. The CDR3 DNA reads as TGTGCCATCACTCAGGACAGCTCCTCTGGAAACACCATATATTTT. It encodes CAITQDSSSGNTIYF.

The chain has TRBV7-9 and TRBJ1-6; no firm D call. Trimming took off 3 bases at V and 10 bases at J, with 16 bases between the two ends. The CDR3 contains 15 residues. Germline CDR1 and CDR2: SEHNR and FQNEAQ (reference sequence). The CDR3 nucleotides read TGTGCCAGCAGCTTTGACTGGGGAGGAGGGTCACCCCTCCACTTT. This sequence encodes CASSFDWGGGSPLHF.

The chain uses TRBV6-5 and TRBJ2-5; the D gene is possibly TRBD2 (7 bases). The CDR3 contains 15 residues. CDR1 MNHEY and CDR2 SVGAGI come from the germline V gene. Trimming removed 7 bases from V and 5 bases from J, with 20 bases in between. CDR3 DNA sequence: TGTGCCAGCAACCCCCAGTCGGGGGGCCGGGAGACCCAGTACTTC. Amino acid sequence: CASNPQSGGRETQYF.

The chain employs TRBV28 and TRBJ1-3; D not resolved. The ends were cut back, 4 bases at V and 0 bases at J, with 13 bases in the middle. There are 16 residues in the CDR3. The germline gives CDR1 MDHEN, CDR2 SYDVKM. DNA of the CDR3: TGTGCCAGCAGTTCCCCAGTATTCTTCTCTGGAAACACCATATATTTT. Its protein product is CASSSPVFFSGNTIYF.

The chain joins TRBV24-1 to TRBJ2-7, with D perhaps matching TRBD2 (7 bases). CDR1 KGHDR and CDR2 SFDVKD come from the germline V gene. CDR3 length: 12 residues. Trimming removed 7 bases from V and 6 bases from J, with 12 bases in between. The CDR3 DNA follows: TGTGCCACCAGCCCTGGGGGGGCCGAGCAGTACTTC. Translated: CATSPGGAEQYF.

The chain is built from TRBV7-9 and TRBJ2-2; 10 bases line up with TRBD2. The CDR3 length is 15 residues. Trimming cost V 5 bases and J 6 bases; bases outside gene matches: 6. The germline CDR1 and CDR2 sequences are SEHNR and FQNEAQ (reference sequence). The CDR3 bases are TGTGCCAGCAGCCAGACCCTAGCGGGAGCCGGGGAGCTGTTTTTT. As protein: CASSQTLAGAGELFF.

The CDR3 nucleotides read TGTGCCATCACTGGGACAGGGGAATATAGCAATCAGCCCCAGCATTTT. Translated, it gives CAITGTGEYSNQPQHF. The chain has TRBV10-3 and TRBJ1-5; 10 positions agree with TRBD1. This CDR3 comprises 16 residues. Germline CDR1 ENHRY, CDR2 SYGVKD. J lost 0 bases, V lost 7 bases, and 6 bases had no gene match.

The chain combines TRBV11-3 with TRBJ2-1; D is ambiguous. The V gene lost 7 bases and the J gene lost 0 bases, with 10 bases spanning the gap. The germline V gene has CDR1 SGHNT and CDR2 YENEEA. This CDR3 is 14 amino acids long. CDR3 sequence (DNA): TGTGCCAGCAAGCACTCGGGCTCCTACAATGAGCAGTTCTTC. It codes for CASKHSGSYNEQFF.